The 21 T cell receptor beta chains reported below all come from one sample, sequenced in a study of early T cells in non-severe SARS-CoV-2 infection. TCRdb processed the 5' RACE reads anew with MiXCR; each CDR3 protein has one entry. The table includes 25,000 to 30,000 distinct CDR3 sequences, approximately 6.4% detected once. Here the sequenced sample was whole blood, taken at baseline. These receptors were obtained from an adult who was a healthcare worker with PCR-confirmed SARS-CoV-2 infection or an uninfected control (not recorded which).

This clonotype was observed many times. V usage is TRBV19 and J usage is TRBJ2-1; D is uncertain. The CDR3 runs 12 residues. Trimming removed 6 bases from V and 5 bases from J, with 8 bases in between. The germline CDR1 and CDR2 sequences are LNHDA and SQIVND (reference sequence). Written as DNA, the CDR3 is TGTGCCAGTAGCCTACCCAACAATGAGCAGTTCTTC. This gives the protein CASSLPNNEQFF.

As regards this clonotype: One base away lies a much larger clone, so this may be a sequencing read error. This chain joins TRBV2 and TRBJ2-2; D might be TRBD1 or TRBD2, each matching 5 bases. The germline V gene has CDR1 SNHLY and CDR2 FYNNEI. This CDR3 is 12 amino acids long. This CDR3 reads CPSRGVTGELFF. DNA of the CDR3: TGTCCCAGCAGAGGGGTCACCGGGGAGCTGTTTTTT.

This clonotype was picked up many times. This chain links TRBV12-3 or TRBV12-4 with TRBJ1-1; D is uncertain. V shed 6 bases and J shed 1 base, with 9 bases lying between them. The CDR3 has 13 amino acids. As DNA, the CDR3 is TGTGCCAGCAGCTATACAGAGAACACTGAAGCTTTCTTT. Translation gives CASSYTENTEAFF.

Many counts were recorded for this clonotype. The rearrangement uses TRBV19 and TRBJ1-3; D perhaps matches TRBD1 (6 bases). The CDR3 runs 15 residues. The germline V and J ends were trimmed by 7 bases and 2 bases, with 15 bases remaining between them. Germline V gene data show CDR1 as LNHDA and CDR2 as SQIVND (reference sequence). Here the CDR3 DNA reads TGTGCCAGTATTCGGGGGGCGAAACCTGGAAACACCATATATTTT. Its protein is CASIRGAKPGNTIYF.

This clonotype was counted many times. The CDR3 nucleotides are TGTGCCAGCTCACCAGACAGGGCGGACACCGGGGAGCTGTTTTTT. This codes for CASSPDRADTGELFF. The V gene is TRBV18, the J gene TRBJ2-2; TRBD1 aligns across 7 bases. Germline V gene data show CDR1 as KGHSH and CDR2 as LQKENI. V trimming: 2 bases; J trimming: 3 bases; junction bases outside the gene matches: 3. This CDR3 comprises 15 residues.

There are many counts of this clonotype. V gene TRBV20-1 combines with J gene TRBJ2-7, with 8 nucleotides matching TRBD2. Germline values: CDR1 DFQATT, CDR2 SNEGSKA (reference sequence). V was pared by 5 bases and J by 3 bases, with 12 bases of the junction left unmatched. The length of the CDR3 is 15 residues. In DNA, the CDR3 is TGCAGTGCTCTCCCGGATAGCGGGGCCCACTACGAGCAGTACTTC. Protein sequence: CSALPDSGAHYEQYF.

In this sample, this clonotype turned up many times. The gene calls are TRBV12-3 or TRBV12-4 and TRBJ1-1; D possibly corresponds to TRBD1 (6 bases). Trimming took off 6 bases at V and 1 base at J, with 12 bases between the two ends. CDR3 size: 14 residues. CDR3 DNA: TGTGCCAGCAGCAAGGGCAGGGGGAACACTGAAGCTTTCTTT. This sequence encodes CASSKGRGNTEAFF.

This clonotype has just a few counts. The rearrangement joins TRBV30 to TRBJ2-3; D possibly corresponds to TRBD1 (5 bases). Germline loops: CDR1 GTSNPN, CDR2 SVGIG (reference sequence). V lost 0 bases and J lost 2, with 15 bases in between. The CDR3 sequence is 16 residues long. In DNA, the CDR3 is TGTGCCTGGAGTGTGGGGCAGGACGCACCCACAGATACGCAGTATTTT. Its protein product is CAWSVGQDAPTDTQYF.

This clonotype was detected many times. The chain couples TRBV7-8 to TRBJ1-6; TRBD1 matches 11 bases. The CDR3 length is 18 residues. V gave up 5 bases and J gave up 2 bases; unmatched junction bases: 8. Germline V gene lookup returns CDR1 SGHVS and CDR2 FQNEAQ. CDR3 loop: CASSPWTGGVTYNSPLHF. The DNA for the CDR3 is TGTGCCAGCAGCCCCTGGACAGGGGGCGTAACCTATAATTCACCCCTCCACTTT.

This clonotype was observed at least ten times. CDR3 in DNA: TGTGCCAGCAGCGCGGGAGGAATGGATACGCAGTATTTT. Amino acids: CASSAGGMDTQYF. The gene calls are TRBV5-8 and TRBJ2-3, with TRBD2 matching 8 bases. Germline V gene data show CDR1 as SGHTS and CDR2 as YDEGEE. V lost 4 bases to trimming and J lost 6 bases; unmatched junction nucleotides: 4. The length of the CDR3 is 13 residues.

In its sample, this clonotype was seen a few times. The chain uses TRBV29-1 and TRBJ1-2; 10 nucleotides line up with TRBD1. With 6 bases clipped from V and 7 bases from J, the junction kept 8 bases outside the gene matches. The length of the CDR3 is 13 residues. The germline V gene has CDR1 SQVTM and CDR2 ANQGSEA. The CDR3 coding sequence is TGCAGCGTCGCCTCGGGACAGGGGCTTGGCTACACCTTC. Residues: CSVASGQGLGYTF.

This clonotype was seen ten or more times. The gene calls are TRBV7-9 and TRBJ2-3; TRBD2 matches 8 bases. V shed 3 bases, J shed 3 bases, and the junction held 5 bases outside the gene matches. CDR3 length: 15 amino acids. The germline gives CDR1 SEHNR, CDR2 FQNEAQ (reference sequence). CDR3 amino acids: CASSLVAGWTDTQYF. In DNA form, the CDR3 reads TGTGCCAGCAGCTTGGTAGCGGGGTGGACAGATACGCAGTATTTT.

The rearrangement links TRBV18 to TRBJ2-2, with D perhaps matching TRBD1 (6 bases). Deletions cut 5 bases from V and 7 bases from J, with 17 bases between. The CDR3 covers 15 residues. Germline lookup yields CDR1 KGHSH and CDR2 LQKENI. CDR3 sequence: CASSVRDRTVGELFF. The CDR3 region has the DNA TGTGCCAGCTCAGTAAGAGACAGGACCGTCGGGGAGCTGTTTTTT.

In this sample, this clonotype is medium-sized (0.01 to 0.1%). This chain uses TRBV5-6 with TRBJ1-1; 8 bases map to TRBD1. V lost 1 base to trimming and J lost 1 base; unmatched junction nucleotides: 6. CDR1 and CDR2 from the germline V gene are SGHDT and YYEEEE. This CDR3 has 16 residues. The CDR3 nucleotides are TGTGCCAGCAGCTTGACTCCAGGGGGCGCGAACACTGAAGCTTTCTTT. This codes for CASSLTPGGANTEAFF.

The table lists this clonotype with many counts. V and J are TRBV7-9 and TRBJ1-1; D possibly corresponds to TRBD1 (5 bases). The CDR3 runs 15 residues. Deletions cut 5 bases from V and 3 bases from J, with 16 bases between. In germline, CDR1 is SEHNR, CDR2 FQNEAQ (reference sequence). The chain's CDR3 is CASSANGPGDTEAFF. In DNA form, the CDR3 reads TGTGCCAGCAGCGCAAACGGACCGGGGGACACTGAAGCTTTCTTT.

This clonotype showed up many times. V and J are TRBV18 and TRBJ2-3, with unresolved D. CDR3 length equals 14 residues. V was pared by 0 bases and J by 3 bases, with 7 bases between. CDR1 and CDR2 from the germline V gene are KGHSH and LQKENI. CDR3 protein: CASSPPVRTDTQYF. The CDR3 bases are TGTGCCAGCTCACCACCCGTGAGAACAGATACGCAGTATTTT.

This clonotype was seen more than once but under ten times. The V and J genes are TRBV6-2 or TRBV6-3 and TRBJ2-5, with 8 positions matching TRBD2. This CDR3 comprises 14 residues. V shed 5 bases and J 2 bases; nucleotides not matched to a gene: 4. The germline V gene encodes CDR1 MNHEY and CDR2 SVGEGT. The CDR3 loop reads CASSPTSAQETQYF. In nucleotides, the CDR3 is TGTGCCAGCAGTCCGACTAGCGCTCAAGAGACCCAGTACTTC.

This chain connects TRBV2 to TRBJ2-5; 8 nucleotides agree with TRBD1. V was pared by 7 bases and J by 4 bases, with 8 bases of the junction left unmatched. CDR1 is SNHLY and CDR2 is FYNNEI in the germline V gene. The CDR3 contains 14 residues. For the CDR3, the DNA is TGTGCCAGCACTGGACAGGGTTTACGAGAGACCCAGTACTTC. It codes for CASTGQGLRETQYF.

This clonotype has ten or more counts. CDR3 region: CASSKTGIEGEQYF. Written as DNA, the CDR3 is TGTGCCAGCAGTAAGACAGGGATTGAGGGCGAGCAGTACTTC. The chain couples TRBV12-3 or TRBV12-4 to TRBJ2-7; 7 positions agree with TRBD1. The CDR3 covers 14 residues. The V and J ends lost 5 bases and 6 bases, in that order; junction bases with no gene match: 10.

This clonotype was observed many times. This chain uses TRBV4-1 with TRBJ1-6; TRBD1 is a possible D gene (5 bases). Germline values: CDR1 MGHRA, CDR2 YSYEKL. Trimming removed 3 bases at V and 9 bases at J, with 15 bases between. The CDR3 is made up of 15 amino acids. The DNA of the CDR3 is TGCGCCAGCAGCCATGGGACCGGTGCGGGTTCACCCCTCCACTTT. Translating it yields CASSHGTGAGSPLHF.

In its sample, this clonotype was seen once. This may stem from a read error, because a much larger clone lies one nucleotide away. The CDR3 is CSASLAGVGWEQFF. The CDR3 DNA is TGCAGTGCTAGTCTAGCGGGAGTAGGTTGGGAGCAGTTCTTC. The gene calls are TRBV20-1 and TRBJ2-1, with 10 bases matching TRBD2. The germline gives CDR1 DFQATT, CDR2 SNEGSKA (reference sequence). After removal of 3 bases from V and 10 bases from J, the junction contained 9 bases not matched to a gene. The CDR3 is 14 residues long.